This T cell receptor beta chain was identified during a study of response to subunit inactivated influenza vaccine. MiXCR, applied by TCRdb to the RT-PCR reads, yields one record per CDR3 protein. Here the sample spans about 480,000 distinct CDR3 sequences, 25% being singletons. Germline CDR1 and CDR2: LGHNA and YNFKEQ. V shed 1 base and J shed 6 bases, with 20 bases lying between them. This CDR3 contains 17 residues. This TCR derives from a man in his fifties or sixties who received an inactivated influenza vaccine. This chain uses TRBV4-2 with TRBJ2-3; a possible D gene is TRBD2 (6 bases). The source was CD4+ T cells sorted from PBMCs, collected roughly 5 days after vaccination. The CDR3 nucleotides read TGTGCCAGCAGCCAAGTCATTACTAGCAGGAGTCCTGATACGCAGTATTTT. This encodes CASSQVITSRSPDTQYF.